One TCR beta chain is described in this entry. The data were produced by immunoSEQ multiplex PCR, yet TCRdb's version contains in-frame clones alone and is incomplete. In the table there are around 380,000 clones, 87% of which are singletons. Donors of Cohort 3 who recovered were those that had two negative PCRs, clearance, or symptom resolution. The sample originates from a study of blood T cell repertoires in COVID-19. Study-level background: Donors in the United States, Italy and Spain gave samples during acute or convalescent COVID-19.

V was shortened by 4 bases and J by 6 bases, with 11 bases between the two germline ends. Germline V gene sequence: CDR1 KGHDR, CDR2 SFDVKD. This CDR3 is 14 amino acids long. This rearrangement joins TRBV24-1 to TRBJ2-2; possibly TRBD1 for D (6 bases). The sequenced material came from PBMCs or T cells enriched from blood (not recorded which). The receptor was derived from a man younger than 45 who had recovered from COVID-19. The CDR3 here is CATSDRGESGELFF. The CDR3, as DNA: TGTGCCACCAGTGACAGGGGTGAATCCGGGGAGCTGTTTTTT.